This T cell receptor (beta chain) was retrieved from a study of blood T cell repertoires in COVID-19. Overall study: Material from acute and convalescent COVID-19 was sourced from the United States, Italy and Spain.

Produced via immunoSEQ multiplex PCR; TCRdb's table is partial and in-frame only. The profile covers roughly 100,000 clones, with about 86% appearing a single time and around 1.9% taken by the ten largest. Germline CDR1 is WNHNN and CDR2 is SYGVQD (reference sequence). V was clipped by 7 bases and J by 5 bases; unmatched bases: 8. This CDR3 is 15 amino acids long. Enrolment of Seattle patients took place during active infection, and they were followed longitudinally. The chain employs TRBV10-1 and TRBJ1-6, with 7 bases aligning to TRBD1. The sequencing sample was made of peripheral blood. The TCR was taken from a man aged 45-65 years with COVID-19, enrolled during active disease. The CDR3 DNA sequence: TGCGCCAGCAAGAGGGGGCAGGAGGATAATTCACCCCTCCACTTT. Translation gives CASKRGQEDNSPLHF.